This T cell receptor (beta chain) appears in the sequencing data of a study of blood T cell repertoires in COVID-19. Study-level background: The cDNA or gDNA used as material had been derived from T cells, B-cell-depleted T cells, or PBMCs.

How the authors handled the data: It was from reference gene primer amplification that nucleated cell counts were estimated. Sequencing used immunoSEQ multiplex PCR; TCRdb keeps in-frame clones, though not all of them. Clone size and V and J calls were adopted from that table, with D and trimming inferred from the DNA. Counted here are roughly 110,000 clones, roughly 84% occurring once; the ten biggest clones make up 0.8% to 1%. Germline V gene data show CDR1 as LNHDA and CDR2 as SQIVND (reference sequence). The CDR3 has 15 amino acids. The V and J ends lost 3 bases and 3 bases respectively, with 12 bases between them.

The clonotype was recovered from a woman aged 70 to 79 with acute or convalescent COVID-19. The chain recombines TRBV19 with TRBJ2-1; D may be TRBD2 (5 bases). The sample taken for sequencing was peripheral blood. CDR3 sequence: CASSIDGENYNEQFF. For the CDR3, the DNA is TGTGCCAGTAGTATTGACGGGGAAAACTACAATGAGCAGTTCTTC.